The clone carrying this T cell receptor (beta chain) came up a few times. Its specificity is not known. Unique molecular identifiers were built into the TCRbeta library. Each CDR3 protein is one row after TCRdb ran MiXCR on the PCR reads. The data hold about 130,000 distinct CDR3 sequences, with more than 9.5% observed a single time. Germline lookup yields CDR1 MDHEN and CDR2 SYDVKM. CDR3 length equals 14 residues. The ends were cut back, 3 bases at V and 1 base at J, with 9 bases in the middle. This record belongs to a study of T-cell reconstitution after alpha-beta-depleted transplantation in children. Whole-study findings and limits: After transplant, high TCRbeta diversity at day 60 in some patients arose from surviving recipient T cells and thymic progenitors. There were reportedly several hundred expanded graft clones from which alpha-beta T cells came about two months after transplant. It was newly produced T cells that mostly accounted for T-cell counts and diversity one year after transplant.

Sample: PBMCs, mostly from graft donor cells, taken 180 days after TCRalphabeta/CD19-depleted stem cell transplant. This TCR was sampled from a girl under two years old who had a stem cell transplant for combined immunodeficiency, so the T cells may come from the graft donor. The V and J genes are TRBV28 and TRBJ2-5, with D hard to call. CDR3 DNA sequence: TGTGCCAGCAGTTTTACCCGGGCCCAAGAGACCCAGTACTTC. This codes for CASSFTRAQETQYF.